Below, 27 T cell receptor beta chains from the same sample are listed, as sequenced in a study of T cell responses to AZD1222 COVID-19 vaccine (dated by TCRdb to the early 2020s). The time point tag for this specimen amounts to: baseline before first vaccination. Library construction relied on the immunoSEQ multiplex PCR assay. TCRdb provides this immuneACCESS table in a form limited to in-frame rearrangements. Some clones are lacking; in checked studies, under half of them reflect an unresolved V gene, and why the rest are absent is not known. This sample holds approximately 100,000 clones; around 94% were observed only once. The top ten clonotypes cover around 2% of the sample. The sample here was peripheral blood, taken on day 0 of AZD1222 vaccination. These receptors came from an adult in good health.

The rearrangement links TRBV5-6 to TRBJ1-5; D is perhaps TRBD1 (5 bases). V was cut by 0 bases and J by 0 bases, with 10 bases left in between. CDR3 length equals 16 residues. Per the germline V gene, CDR1 is SGHDT and CDR2 is YYEEEE. CDR3 coding DNA: TGTGCCAGCAGCTTGGCCGGGGCAGTTAGCAATCAGCCCCAGCATTTT. This encodes CASSLAGAVSNQPQHF.

This chain links TRBV30 with TRBJ2-7; TRBD1 matches at 8 bases. The J segment lost 5 bases and the V segment lost 1 base, leaving 4 bases of the junction unmatched. The CDR3 runs 13 residues. Per the germline V gene, CDR1 is GTSNPN and CDR2 is SVGIG (reference sequence). CDR3 in DNA: TGTGCCTGGAGTGGGACAGGGTACGACGAGCAGTACTTC. Translation gives CAWSGTGYDEQYF.

The V and J genes are TRBV28 and TRBJ1-1; D is possibly TRBD1 (6 bases). The CDR3 spans 16 residues. The V end lost 6 bases, the J end lost 3 bases, and 20 bases lay between the germline ends. CDR1 is MDHEN and CDR2 is SYDVKM in the germline V gene. The CDR3 sequence: CASSNNRVWRDTEAFF. CDR3 nucleotide sequence: TGTGCCAGCAGCAATAACAGGGTCTGGCGAGACACTGAAGCTTTCTTT.

V and J are TRBV14 and TRBJ1-5; D possibly corresponds to TRBD1 (6 bases). CDR1 SGHDN and CDR2 FVKESK come from the germline V gene. With 4 bases removed from V and 1 base from J, the gap between germline ends came to 17 bases. This CDR3 comprises 17 residues. The CDR3 reads CASSRDSGDTSNQPQHF. In DNA form, the CDR3 reads TGTGCCAGCAGCCGTGACTCAGGGGATACCAGCAATCAGCCCCAGCATTTT.

V is TRBV19 and J is TRBJ2-7, with TRBD1 matching 7 bases. CDR3 length: 14 amino acids. With V trimmed by 4 bases and J by 2 bases, 5 bases remained unmatched. Germline lookup yields CDR1 LNHDA and CDR2 SQIVND (reference sequence). This CDR3 reads CASSNPGQTYEQYF. CDR3 nucleotide sequence: TGTGCCAGTAGTAACCCGGGACAGACCTACGAGCAGTACTTC.

The CDR3 sequence: CASTARQGIVHTQYF. The CDR3 region has the DNA TGTGCCAGTACCGCCCGGCAGGGCATAGTACATACGCAGTATTTT. V gene TRBV19 combines with J gene TRBJ2-3, with D perhaps matching TRBD1 (5 bases). The CDR3 is made up of 15 amino acids. Deletions cut 7 bases from V and 7 bases from J, with 21 bases between. Germline CDR1 reads LNHDA; CDR2 reads SQIVND (reference sequence).

The chain employs TRBV18 and TRBJ2-2; D is unresolved. V lost 0 bases and J 2 bases, leaving 22 bases between the germline ends. Germline V lookup: CDR1 KGHSH, CDR2 LQKENI. The CDR3 contains 20 residues. The CDR3 DNA is TGTGCCAGCTCACCACCGAATCAAGGTTTTTCGATGGCCAACACCGGGGAGCTGTTTTTT. It is translated as CASSPPNQGFSMANTGELFF.

In DNA, the CDR3 is TGTGCCAGCTCCCCGGAGGCACCGGGGAATTCACCCCTCCACTTT. This encodes CASSPEAPGNSPLHF. V gene TRBV18 combines with J gene TRBJ1-6; unclear D gene. Germline V gene lookup returns CDR1 KGHSH and CDR2 LQKENI. CDR3 length: 15 residues. Deletions cut 6 bases from V and 7 bases from J, with 16 bases between.

The CDR3, as DNA: TGTGCCAGCAGCCTGTGGGACTCAGAATACAATGAGCAGTTCTTC. It specifies CASSLWDSEYNEQFF. The V and J genes are TRBV7-2 and TRBJ2-1; possibly TRBD2 for D (6 bases). This CDR3 spans 15 amino acids. Per the germline V gene, CDR1 is SGHTA and CDR2 is FQGNSA. The V end lost 5 bases, the J end lost 4 bases, and 15 bases lay between the germline ends.

This chain joins TRBV7-8 and TRBJ1-6; the D is unclear. The CDR3 runs to 15 residues. V shed 3 bases and J shed 1 base, with 7 bases lying between them. From germline, CDR1 is SGHVS and CDR2 FQNEAQ. CDR3 residues: CASSFRESYNSPLHF. In nucleotides, the CDR3 is TGTGCCAGCAGCTTCCGGGAATCCTATAATTCACCCCTCCACTTT.

This chain joins TRBV4-2 and TRBJ2-1; 12 positions agree with TRBD2. V lost 0 bases, J lost 8 bases, and 5 bases stayed unmatched. Germline CDR1 LGHNA, CDR2 YNFKEQ. The CDR3 is 16 residues long. The CDR3 is CASSQDLASGRDEQFF. The CDR3 bases are TGTGCCAGCAGCCAAGATTTGGCTAGCGGGAGGGATGAGCAGTTCTTC.

This chain uses TRBV6-2 or TRBV6-3 with TRBJ2-7; D remains unclear. V shed 4 bases and J shed 5 bases, with 9 bases lying between them. From germline, CDR1 is MNHEY and CDR2 SVGEGT. The CDR3 covers 12 residues. The CDR3 DNA reads as TGTGCCAGCAGTTTTTGGTTAAACGAGCAGTACTTC. Translating gives CASSFWLNEQYF.

CDR3 in amino acids: CSASIQDTEAFF. The CDR3 nucleotides read TGCAGTGCTAGTATACAGGACACTGAAGCTTTCTTT. The chain links TRBV20-1 to TRBJ1-1, with D maybe TRBD1 (5 bases). The germline gives CDR1 DFQATT, CDR2 SNEGSKA (reference sequence). V lost 3 bases to trimming and J lost 3 bases, with 8 bases between them. The length of the CDR3 is 12 residues.

This sequence joins TRBV5-1 and TRBJ1-2; D gene uncertain. V shed 3 bases and J shed 4 bases, with 13 bases lying between them. Germline loops: CDR1 SGHRS, CDR2 YFSETQ. The CDR3 totals 14 residues. CDR3 DNA sequence: TGCGCCAGCAGCTCCCGGGCCCCACTCTATGGCTACACCTTC. It specifies CASSSRAPLYGYTF.

This chain connects TRBV10-3 to TRBJ1-6; 7 positions agree with TRBD1. The CDR3 totals 15 residues. Germline V lookup: CDR1 ENHRY, CDR2 SYGVKD. Trimming removed 2 bases from V and 9 bases from J; junction bases left unmatched: 7. CDR3 DNA: TGTGCCATCAGTGAGGCAGGGGGTCTGGGTTCACCCCTCCACTTT. It yields the protein CAISEAGGLGSPLHF.

This rearrangement joins TRBV9 to TRBJ1-1; D is possibly TRBD1 (5 bases). The germline V and J ends were trimmed by 4 bases and 0 bases, with 13 bases remaining between them. The CDR3 consists of 15 residues. The germline V gene encodes CDR1 SGDLS and CDR2 YYNGEE. The chain's CDR3 is CASSPRQIMNTEAFF. The CDR3 DNA reads as TGTGCCAGCAGCCCTCGACAGATCATGAACACTGAAGCTTTCTTT.

This chain uses TRBV7-9 with TRBJ1-4; 8 nucleotides line up with TRBD1. J lost 7 bases, V lost 4 bases, and 8 bases had no gene match. From germline, CDR1 is SEHNR and CDR2 FQNEAQ (reference sequence). The CDR3 spans 15 residues. CDR3 protein: CASSSYRGKGEKLFF. The CDR3 DNA reads as TGTGCCAGCAGCTCCTACAGGGGGAAAGGTGAAAAACTGTTTTTT.

The chain links TRBV5-1 to TRBJ2-7, with 8 nucleotides matching TRBD2. This CDR3 comprises 15 residues. The V gene's germline CDR1 is SGHRS and CDR2 YFSETQ. V dropped 4 bases and J dropped 1; count of bases not matched to a gene: 7. This chain's CDR3 is CASSPRGGGSYEQYF. CDR3 DNA sequence: TGCGCCAGCAGCCCCCGGGGGGGTGGGTCCTACGAGCAGTACTTC.

The chain carries TRBV12-3 or TRBV12-4 and TRBJ1-2; tentatively, D is TRBD1 (5 bases). V was shortened by 3 bases and J by 7 bases, with 9 bases between the two germline ends. CDR3 length: 12 residues. CDR3 in amino acids: CASSFGGGGYTF. CDR3 in DNA: TGTGCCAGCAGTTTCGGTGGGGGTGGCTACACCTTC.

The chain has TRBV6-2 or TRBV6-3 and TRBJ1-5; D unclear. The ends were cut back, 5 bases at V and 0 bases at J, with 11 bases in the middle. CDR1 is MNHEY, CDR2 SVGEGT, per germline. The CDR3 runs 15 residues. The CDR3: CASSPPGPSNQPQHF. The CDR3 DNA reads as TGTGCCAGCAGTCCCCCCGGTCCTAGCAATCAGCCCCAGCATTTT.

V and J are TRBV5-8 and TRBJ1-4; D might be TRBD1 (5 bases). V lost 0 bases and J lost 5, with 14 bases in between. Germline values: CDR1 SGHTS, CDR2 YDEGEE. CDR3 length: 16 residues. Written as DNA, the CDR3 is TGTGCCAGCAGCTTGGAAGTTACGGGGGTGAATGAAAAACTGTTTTTT. This encodes CASSLEVTGVNEKLFF.

The J gene is TRBJ1-1, the V gene TRBV6-4; no firm D call. Trimming took 4 bases from V and 0 from J, leaving 6 bases between them. Germline CDR1 is MRHNA and CDR2 is SNTAGT. This CDR3 spans 13 amino acids. As DNA, the CDR3 is TGTGCCAGCAGTGCCCGGGTGAACACTGAAGCTTTCTTT. Its protein product is CASSARVNTEAFF.

On this clone: The sample carries other DNA sequences with the same CDR3. The gene calls are TRBV6-5 and TRBJ1-5; TRBD1 is a possible D gene (5 bases). The V end lost 5 bases, the J end lost 4 bases, and 6 bases lay between the germline ends. Per the germline V gene, CDR1 is MNHEY and CDR2 is SVGAGI. The CDR3 is 12 residues long. The CDR3 DNA sequence: TGTGCCAGCAGTCGACAGAATCAGCCCCAGCATTTT. Protein product: CASSRQNQPQHF.

The count of this clone is one. The chain has TRBV5-1 and TRBJ2-2; D assignment may be TRBD1 or TRBD2 (5 bases each). Germline V gene lookup returns CDR1 SGHRS and CDR2 YFSETQ. The CDR3 is 16 residues long. The V end lost 4 bases, the J end lost 0 bases, and 13 bases lay between the germline ends. The CDR3 region has the DNA TGCGCCAGCAGCCTTGGGACGAGCCCGAACACCGGGGAGCTGTTTTTT. It is translated as CASSLGTSPNTGELFF.

The rearrangement links TRBV11-2 to TRBJ2-5; possibly TRBD2 for D (6 bases). V was trimmed by 3 bases and J by 5 bases, leaving 19 bases between them. Germline V gives CDR1 SGHAT, CDR2 FQNNGV. The CDR3 length is 16 residues. CDR3 sequence (DNA): TGTGCCAGCAGCTTCACGGGAGCTAGCGAGAGGGAGACCCAGTACTTC. This codes for CASSFTGASERETQYF.

The gene calls are TRBV9 and TRBJ1-2; the D is unclear. Germline values: CDR1 SGDLS, CDR2 YYNGEE. V lost 4 bases and J 8 bases, leaving 18 bases between the germline ends. There are 14 residues in the CDR3. CDR3 loop: CASSPVDERRGYTF. Written as DNA, the CDR3 is TGTGCCAGCAGCCCAGTGGATGAGAGGAGGGGCTACACCTTC.

The chain has TRBV21-1 and TRBJ1-3; the D segment call TRBD1 is taken from the table without a DNA check. TRBV21-1 is annotated as a pseudogene. This CDR3 has 17 amino acids. The CDR3 sequence: CASSKGLQDDSGNTIYF. The CDR3 DNA is TGTGCCAGCAGCAAAGGTCTACAGGACGACTCTGGAAACACCATATATTTT.